This is a list of T cell receptor beta chains from one sample in a study of PD-L1 blockade in urothelial cancer. Assay used: immunoSEQ multiplex PCR; TCRdb lists only in-frame clones, some missing. The sample holds about 95,000 clones, about nine tenths seen once. The source was PBMCs, collected around atezolizumab (anti-PD-L1) treatment. All receptors come from a man in his sixties with urothelial cancer. The CDR3 runs from the conserved cysteine through the conserved F or W. Expanded clones get a size class; other rows say once, few or many, or leave the size out.

clone_size,j_call,v_call,cdr3_aa
few,TRBJ1-4,TRBV6-1,CASSEEAGQGGEKLFF
few,TRBJ2-1,TRBV2,CATWTSAYNEQFF
once,TRBJ2-1,TRBV5-4,CASSPPGLAGENEQFF
-,TRBJ2-4,TRBV7-2,CASSLGGSKNIQYF
-,TRBJ2-7,TRBV6-5,CASSYWREGLYEQYF
-,TRBJ2-7,TRBV7-2,CASSLGGGTRRGQYF
once,TRBJ2-1,TRBV27,CASGSGGDYKEQFF
-,TRBJ2-2,TRBV25-1,CASRGASGGYTGELFF
-,TRBJ1-1,TRBV5-1,CASSADTEAFF
-,TRBJ2-5,TRBV9,CASSVRGGLETQYF
-,TRBJ2-7,TRBV7-3,CASSSSGGSYEQYF
-,TRBJ1-2,TRBV5-1,CASSLVREDYGYTF
once,TRBJ2-5,TRBV10-3,CAISLAGAKETQYF
-,TRBJ2-1,TRBV12-5,CASGLVGQGNEQFF
once,TRBJ2-1,TRBV6-5,CASSSPGLGNEQFF
once,TRBJ1-1,TRBV4-2,CASSQVGVGTEAFF
-,TRBJ2-3,TRBV6-6,CASSYDLQADTQYF
-,TRBJ2-7,TRBV15,CATSRTTGGFSSVYEQYF
-,TRBJ1-2,TRBV5-1,CASSPEAGLYTF
-,TRBJ1-4,TRBV7-9,CASSPGQVNEKLFF
few,TRBJ2-3,TRBV4-2,CASSQDRAGGPLADTQYF
-,TRBJ1-1,TRBV28,CASRPGHPNTEAFF
-,TRBJ2-1,TRBV4-3,CASSQGRGGVEKQFF
-,TRBJ2-1,TRBV6-5,CASSLSGRADEQFF
-,TRBJ2-4,TRBV2,CASSVTGGNIQYF
-,TRBJ2-3,TRBV5-1,CASQFGGQSTDTQYF
-,TRBJ2-7,TRBV13,CASSSNRAAYEQYF
-,TRBJ1-5,TRBV10-3,CASAKGQLGPQHF
once,TRBJ2-2,TRBV7-7,CASSPSDRGNTGELFF
-,TRBJ2-3,TRBV10-1,CASSAGVADTQYF
-,TRBJ1-1,TRBV19,CASSMMTDMNTEAFF